This TCR beta chain was retrieved from a study of response to subunit inactivated influenza vaccine. Study results and caveats: Authors suggested few new T cells are recruited by each seasonal influenza vaccination.

This clonotype has a count of ten or more. Its antigen is unidentified. TCRdb re-called the RT-PCR reads with MiXCR, one entry per CDR3 protein. The sample includes 550,000 to 600,000 distinct CDR3 sequences, 12% of them seen just once. Sequencing used PBMCs from blood, obtained on the day of vaccination. The source is a man aged 45-65 years who received an inactivated influenza vaccine.

Here the CDR3 DNA reads TGCAGTGCTAGAGACCGGGGCAGCTCCTACGAGCAGTACTTC. It translates to CSARDRGSSYEQYF. The chain has TRBV20-1 and TRBJ2-7; tentatively, D is TRBD1 or TRBD2 (5 bases each). The germline gives CDR1 DFQATT, CDR2 SNEGSKA (reference sequence). The CDR3 totals 14 residues. With 0 bases removed from V and 0 bases from J, the gap between germline ends came to 9 bases.